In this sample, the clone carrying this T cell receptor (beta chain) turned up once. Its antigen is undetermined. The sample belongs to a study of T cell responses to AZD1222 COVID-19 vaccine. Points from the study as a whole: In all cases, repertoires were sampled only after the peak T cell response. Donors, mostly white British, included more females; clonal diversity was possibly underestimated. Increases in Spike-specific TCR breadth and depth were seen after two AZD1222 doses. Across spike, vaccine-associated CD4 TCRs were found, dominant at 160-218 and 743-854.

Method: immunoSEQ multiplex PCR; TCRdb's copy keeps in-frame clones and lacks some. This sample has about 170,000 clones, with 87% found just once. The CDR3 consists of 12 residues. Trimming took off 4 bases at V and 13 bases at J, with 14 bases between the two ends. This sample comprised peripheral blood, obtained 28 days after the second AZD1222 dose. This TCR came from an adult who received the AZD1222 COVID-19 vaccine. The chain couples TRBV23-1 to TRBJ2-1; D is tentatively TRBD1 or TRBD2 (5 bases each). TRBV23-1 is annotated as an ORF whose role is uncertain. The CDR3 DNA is TGCGCCAGCAGTCCCCCGGGGCCACGCCAGTTCTTC. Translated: CASSPPGPRQFF.